The 20 T cell receptor beta chains below all came from one sample that was sequenced in a study of identical twins. Via MiXCR, TCRdb re-called the 5' RACE reads, giving one row per CDR3 protein. This sample has about 1.7 million distinct CDR3 sequences, with about 32% found just once. The sample taken for sequencing was cord blood. These receptor sequences come from a newborn girl in good health.

A few counts support this clonotype. The chain joins TRBV7-2 to TRBJ2-5; 11 bases agree with TRBD2. Germline CDR1 and CDR2: SGHTA and FQGNSA. The CDR3 covers 16 residues. J gave up 3 bases and V 2 bases, and 5 bases lay outside the gene matches. This chain's CDR3 is CASSLKGTSGEETQYF. CDR3 bases: TGTGCCAGCAGCTTAAAGGGGACTAGCGGAGAAGAGACCCAGTACTTC.

In this sample, this clonotype turned up once. The V and J genes are TRBV20-1 and TRBJ2-3; 7 bases line up with TRBD2. The ends lost 0 bases at V and 2 bases at J; junction bases unmatched: 8. The CDR3 length is 16 residues. The germline V gene encodes CDR1 DFQATT and CDR2 SNEGSKA (reference sequence). This CDR3 is CSARDQGLRHTDTQYF. The CDR3 DNA reads as TGCAGTGCTAGAGATCAGGGACTAAGGCACACAGATACGCAGTATTTT.

This clonotype was found a few times. V gene TRBV20-1 combines with J gene TRBJ2-7; 9 bases are shared with TRBD2. V lost 5 bases and J lost 3; bases outside the gene matches: 11. The CDR3 runs 15 residues. CDR1 and CDR2 (germline): DFQATT, SNEGSKA (reference sequence). The CDR3 region is CSASWREGPHYEQYF. The DNA of the CDR3 is TGCAGTGCTTCATGGCGGGAGGGCCCACACTACGAGCAGTACTTC.

The V call is TRBV10-3, the J call TRBJ1-2, with 8 nucleotides matching TRBD1. The germline CDR1 and CDR2 sequences are ENHRY and SYGVKD. The trim removed 8 bases at V and 4 bases at J, leaving 12 bases unmatched. This CDR3 is built from 15 residues. CDR3 bases: TGTGCCATCGGGAGGAACAGGGGGGATAGCTATGGCTACACCTTC. Its translation: CAIGRNRGDSYGYTF.

This clonotype has a single count. The chain has TRBV30 and TRBJ1-1; D possibly corresponds to TRBD1 (6 bases). The CDR3 totals 12 residues. Trimming left V 5 bases short and J 1 base short, with 8 bases between. Germline values: CDR1 GTSNPN, CDR2 SVGIG (reference sequence). CDR3 coding DNA: TGTGCCTGGGACAGGACGAACACTGAAGCTTTCTTT. It encodes CAWDRTNTEAFF.

The V call is TRBV6-1, the J call TRBJ1-1; weak D call: TRBD1 (6 bases). CDR1 is MNHNS, CDR2 SASEGT, per germline. CDR3 length: 12 amino acids. V lost 10 bases to trimming and J lost 4 bases, with 13 bases between them. CDR3 bases: TGTGCCACCAAACAGGGTACCACTGAAGCTTTCTTT. It codes for CATKQGTTEAFF.

The chain recombines TRBV7-2 with TRBJ2-1; 8 bases agree with TRBD2. Germline V gives CDR1 SGHTA, CDR2 FQGNSA. The ends lost 3 bases at V and 7 bases at J; junction bases unmatched: 11. The CDR3 is 16 residues long. CDR3 region: CASSFFGQSGRNEQFF. CDR3 DNA: TGTGCCAGCAGCTTTTTTGGGCAAAGCGGGAGAAATGAGCAGTTCTTC.

The gene calls are TRBV7-9 and TRBJ1-2; D not resolved. The germline V gene encodes CDR1 SEHNR and CDR2 FQNEAQ (reference sequence). CDR3 length: 16 residues. The germline V and J ends were trimmed by 3 bases and 0 bases, with 14 bases remaining between them. The CDR3 here is CASSFPRRLTNYGYTF. For the CDR3, the DNA is TGTGCCAGCAGCTTCCCTCGACGACTCACTAACTATGGCTACACCTTC.

This clonotype showed up just a few times. The V call is TRBV4-2, the J call TRBJ1-2, with no clear D. The CDR3 runs 17 residues. The germline V and J ends were trimmed by 0 bases and 0 bases, with 14 bases remaining between them. Germline assignment: CDR1 LGHNA and CDR2 YNFKEQ. The CDR3: CASSQDSGILPNYGYTF. The CDR3 region has the DNA TGTGCCAGCAGCCAAGATAGTGGGATCCTACCTAACTATGGCTACACCTTC.

This sequence joins TRBV16 and TRBJ2-4; 10 bases map to TRBD1. The J call may be incorrect, as the DNA end agrees better with TRBJ2-5. The length of the CDR3 is 16 residues. The germline CDR1 and CDR2 sequences are KGHSY and FQNENV. The CDR3 DNA follows: TGTGCCAGCAGCCAAGGCCGGGACAGGGGAACAGAGACCCAGTACTTC. Translation gives CASSQGRDRGTETQYF.

Turning to this clonotype: Just one base apart from a much larger clone, this may be a read error. The chain recombines TRBV20-1 with TRBJ2-1; 8 bases align to TRBD2. Judging by the DNA end, TRBJ2-7 fits better; the J call may be wrong. The CDR3 spans 16 residues. Germline CDR1 and CDR2: DFQATT and SNEGSKA (reference sequence). The CDR3 loop reads CSAGFPTGTRYNEQYF. Written as DNA, the CDR3 is TGCAGTGCTGGTTTCCCCACCGGGACTAGATACAATGAGCAGTACTTC.

This clonotype appeared a few times. This sequence joins TRBV7-2 and TRBJ2-7; unclear D gene. V was trimmed by 3 bases and J by 8 bases, leaving 8 bases between them. The CDR3 consists of 11 residues. CDR1 is SGHTA and CDR2 is FQGNSA in the germline V gene. The CDR3 DNA reads as TGTGCCAGCAGCTTCGAGAGACAGCAGTACTTC. This encodes CASSFERQQYF.

The rearrangement links TRBV7-8 to TRBJ2-5, with D possibly being TRBD1 or TRBD2 (6 bases each). The CDR3 is made up of 15 amino acids. V shed 2 bases and J shed 3 bases, with 13 bases lying between them. Germline CDR1 and CDR2: SGHVS and FQNEAQ. This CDR3 reads CASSLSRGREETQYF. The DNA of the CDR3 is TGTGCCAGCAGCTTAAGCCGGGGGCGGGAAGAGACCCAGTACTTC. Looking up the rest from reference TRBV7-8 and TRBJ2-5 gives the full variable domain: GAGVSQSPRYKVAKRGQDVALRCDPISGHVSLFWYQQALGQGPEFLTYFQNEAQLDKSGLPSDRFFAERPEGSVSTLKIQRTQQEDSAVYLCASSLSRGREETQYFGPGTRLLVL.

This clonotype showed up just a few times. The CDR3 protein is CASRDYLYTDTQYF. The CDR3 region has the DNA TGTGCCAGCAGGGACTACCTTTACACAGATACGCAGTATTTT. The chain combines TRBV2 with TRBJ2-3, with D perhaps TRBD2 (6 bases). This CDR3 has 14 amino acids. Germline CDR1 SNHLY, CDR2 FYNNEI. V was cut by 6 bases and J by 2 bases, with 12 bases left in between.

This chain connects TRBV3-1 to TRBJ2-3, with D perhaps TRBD1 (6 bases). Germline V CDR1 and CDR2: LGHDT, YNNKEL (reference sequence). Trimming removed 0 bases from V and 8 bases from J, with 9 bases in between. This CDR3 comprises 13 residues. The chain's CDR3 is CASSQDLGATQYF. The CDR3 bases are TGTGCCAGCAGCCAAGATCTGGGGGCTACGCAGTATTTT.

This clonotype was counted between two and nine times. The CDR3 DNA reads TGTGCCAGTAGTATCCGCGGCGTATCCTATGGCTACACCTTC. It is translated as CASSIRGVSYGYTF. The chain has TRBV19 and TRBJ1-2, with unresolved D. The CDR3 totals 14 residues. CDR1 LNHDA and CDR2 SQIVND come from the germline V gene (reference sequence). Trimming stripped 3 bases from V and 4 bases from J, with 12 bases between.

This clonotype was observed a handful of times. V and J are TRBV5-1 and TRBJ2-7; 10 positions agree with TRBD2. The J segment lost 2 bases and the V segment lost 3 bases, leaving 5 bases of the junction unmatched. From germline, CDR1 is SGHRS and CDR2 YFSETQ. The CDR3 loop spans 15 amino acids. The CDR3 bases are TGCGCCAGCAGCTACGAGGGACTAGCGACCTACGAGCAGTACTTC. Translating it yields CASSYEGLATYEQYF. The full variable domain, in which reference TRBV5-1 and TRBJ2-7 provide the parts outside the CDR3, is KAGVTQTPRYLIKTRGQQVTLSCSPISGHRSVSWYQQTPGQGLQFLFEYFSETQRNKGNFPGRFSGRQFSNSRSEMNVSTLELGDSALYLCASSYEGLATYEQYFGPGTRLTVT.

To note about this clonotype: Given a much more abundant clone one base away, this may be a read error. This chain joins TRBV10-3 and TRBJ2-3, with D hard to call. This CDR3 is built from 16 residues. Germline CDR1 is ENHRY and CDR2 is SYGVKD. CDR3 coding DNA: TGTGCCTTCAGTGAGTCACCCAGGTATAGCACAGATACGCAGTATTTT. Translated, it gives CAFSESPRYSTDTQYF.

The chain has TRBV4-1 and TRBJ1-1; D is ambiguous. This CDR3 is built from 14 residues. V dropped 0 bases and J dropped 5 bases, with 10 bases sitting between them. Germline-derived CDR1 and CDR2 are MGHRA and YSYEKL. The CDR3 coding sequence is TGCGCCAGCAGCCAAGACGGGCATTGGACTGAAGCTTTCTTT. It encodes CASSQDGHWTEAFF.

The table lists this clonotype with a few counts. The chain recombines TRBV4-2 with TRBJ1-1; 7 bases are shared with TRBD1. From germline, CDR1 is LGHNA and CDR2 YNFKEQ. This CDR3 is built from 17 residues. The V and J ends lost 0 bases and 6 bases, in that order; junction bases with no gene match: 13. CDR3: CASSQDVAGTAAPEAFF. CDR3 bases: TGTGCCAGCAGCCAAGATGTGGCCGGGACAGCCGCACCTGAAGCTTTCTTT.